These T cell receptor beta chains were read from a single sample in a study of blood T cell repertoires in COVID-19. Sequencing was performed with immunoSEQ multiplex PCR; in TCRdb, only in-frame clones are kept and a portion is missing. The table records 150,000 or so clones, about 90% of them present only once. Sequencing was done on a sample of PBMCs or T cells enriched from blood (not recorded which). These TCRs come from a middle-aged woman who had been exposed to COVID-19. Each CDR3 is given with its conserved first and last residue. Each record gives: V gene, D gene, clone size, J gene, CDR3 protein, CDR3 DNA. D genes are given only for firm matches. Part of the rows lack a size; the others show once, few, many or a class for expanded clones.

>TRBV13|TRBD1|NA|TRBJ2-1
CASSSTKGQGHDEQFF
TGTGCCAGCAGCTCCACGAAGGGACAGGGGCACGATGAGCAGTTCTTC
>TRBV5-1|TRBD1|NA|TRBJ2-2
CASSYDRVTTGELFF
TGCGCCAGCAGTTACGACAGGGTAACAACCGGGGAGCTGTTTTTT
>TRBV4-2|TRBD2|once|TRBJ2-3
CASSQDQRGSDTQYF
TGTGCCAGCAGCCAAGATCAGCGGGGGTCAGATACGCAGTATTTT
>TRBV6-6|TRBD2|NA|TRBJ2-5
CASSSLGSGGETQYF
TGTGCCAGCAGTTCCCTGGGTAGCGGGGGAGAGACCCAGTACTTC
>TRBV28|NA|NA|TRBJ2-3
CASKPTGSTDTQYF
TGTGCCAGCAAACCTACAGGGTCCACAGATACGCAGTATTTT
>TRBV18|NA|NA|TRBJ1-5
CASSPRSRASSNQPQHF
TGTGCCAGCTCACCACGGAGCAGGGCATCTAGCAATCAGCCCCAGCATTTT
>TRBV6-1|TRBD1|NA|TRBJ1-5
CASSEAQGKVQPQHF
TGTGCCAGCAGTGAAGCACAGGGGAAGGTTCAGCCCCAGCATTTT
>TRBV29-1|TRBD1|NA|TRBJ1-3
CSVEKGAGNTIYF
TGCAGCGTTGAGAAGGGGGCGGGAAACACCATATATTTT
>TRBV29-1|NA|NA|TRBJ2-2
CSVEDLEGPTGELFF
TGCAGCGTTGAAGATCTGGAGGGGCCAACCGGGGAGCTGTTTTTT
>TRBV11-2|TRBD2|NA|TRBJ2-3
CASSLGGRAVGDTQYF
TGTGCCAGCAGCTTGGGAGGGAGGGCCGTTGGAGATACGCAGTATTTT
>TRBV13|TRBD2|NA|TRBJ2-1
CASSDPTSGRYYNEQFF
TGTGCCAGCAGCGACCCCACTAGCGGGAGATATTACAATGAGCAGTTCTTC
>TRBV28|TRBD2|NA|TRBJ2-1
CASRLTSGSYNEQFF
TGTGCCAGCAGACTCACTAGCGGCTCCTACAATGAGCAGTTCTTC
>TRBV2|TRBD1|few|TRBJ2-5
CASSEGQGTYQETQYF
TGTGCCAGCAGTGAAGGACAGGGAACATACCAAGAGACCCAGTACTTC
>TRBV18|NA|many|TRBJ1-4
CASSPGKGEKLFF
TGTGCCAGCTCACCCGGAAAGGGGGAAAAACTGTTTTTT
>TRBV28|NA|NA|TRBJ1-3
CASSRGGSGNTIYF
TGTGCCAGCAGCCGGGGGGGGAGCGGAAACACCATATATTTT
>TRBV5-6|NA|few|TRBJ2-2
CASSLYSTGELFF
TGTGCCAGCAGCTTGTACAGCACCGGGGAGCTGTTTTTT
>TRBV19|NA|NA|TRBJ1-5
CASSIGGLGGQPQHF
TGTGCCAGTAGTATCGGTGGCCTCGGAGGGCAGCCCCAGCATTTT
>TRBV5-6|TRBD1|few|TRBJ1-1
CASSFSGRGTEAFF
TGTGCCAGCAGCTTTTCGGGCAGGGGGACTGAAGCTTTCTTT
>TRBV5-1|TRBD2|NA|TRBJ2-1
CASSFQASGSYNEQFF
TGCGCCAGCAGCTTCCAGGCTAGCGGGAGCTACAATGAGCAGTTCTTC
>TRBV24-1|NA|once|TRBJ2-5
CATSDKVSPQETQYF
TGTGCCACCAGTGATAAAGTGAGCCCACAAGAGACCCAGTACTTC
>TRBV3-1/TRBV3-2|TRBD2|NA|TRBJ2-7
CASSQVIAGPYEQYF
TGTGCCAGCAGCCAAGTTATAGCGGGCCCCTACGAGCAGTACTTC
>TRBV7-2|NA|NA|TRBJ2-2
CASSLPGMGNTGELFF
TGTGCCAGCAGCTTACCGGGGATGGGTAACACCGGGGAGCTGTTTTTT
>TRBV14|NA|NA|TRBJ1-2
CARASYGYTF
TGTGCCAGGGCTAGTTATGGCTACACCTTC
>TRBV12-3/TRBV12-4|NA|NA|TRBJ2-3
CADSQGTDTQYF
TGTGCCGACTCCCAAGGCACAGATACGCAGTATTTT
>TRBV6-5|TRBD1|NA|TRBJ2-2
CASTLRDRNTGELFF
TGTGCCAGCACCCTAAGGGACAGGAACACCGGGGAGCTGTTTTTT
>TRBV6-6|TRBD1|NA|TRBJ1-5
CASSSTDRGGDQPQHF
TGTGCCAGCAGCTCTACCGACAGGGGAGGCGATCAGCCCCAGCATTTT
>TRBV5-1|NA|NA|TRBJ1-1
CASSLSVGAGITEAFF
TGCGCCAGCAGCTTGTCGGTGGGGGCCGGTATCACTGAAGCTTTCTTT
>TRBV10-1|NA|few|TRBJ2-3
CASSERDPSTDTQYF
TGCGCCAGCAGTGAGCGGGATCCTAGCACAGATACGCAGTATTTT
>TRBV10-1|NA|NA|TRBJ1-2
CASSEGRGYGYTF
TGCGCCAGCAGTGAGGGACGGGGCTATGGCTACACCTTC
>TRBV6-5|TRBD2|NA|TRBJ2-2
CASPGLAGNTGELFF
TGTGCCAGCCCGGGACTAGCGGGAAACACCGGGGAGCTGTTTTTT
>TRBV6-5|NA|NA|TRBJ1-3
CASISGTRNTIYF
TGTGCCAGCATCAGTGGCACCCGAAACACCATATATTTT
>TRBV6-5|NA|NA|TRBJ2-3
CASSSRDTQYF
TGTGCCAGCAGCTCCCGGGATACGCAGTATTTT
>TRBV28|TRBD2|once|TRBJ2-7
CASLLAGAYEQYF
TGTGCCAGCTTGCTAGCGGGGGCCTACGAGCAGTACTTC
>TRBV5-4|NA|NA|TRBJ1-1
CASSFQGSEAFF
TGTGCCAGCAGCTTCCAGGGAAGTGAAGCTTTCTTT
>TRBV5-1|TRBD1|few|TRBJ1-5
CASSLQGSVGQPQHF
TGCGCCAGCAGCTTACAGGGGTCCGTAGGGCAGCCCCAGCATTTT
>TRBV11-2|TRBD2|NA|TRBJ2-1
CASSLPLAGEYNEQFF
TGTGCCAGCAGCTTGCCGCTAGCGGGAGAGTACAATGAGCAGTTCTTC
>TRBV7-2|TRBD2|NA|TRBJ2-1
CASSDYLLAGTYNEQFF
TGTGCCAGCAGCGACTATCTACTAGCGGGAACCTACAATGAGCAGTTCTTC
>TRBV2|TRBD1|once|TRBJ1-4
CASSDRSGTVGGKLFF
TGTGCCAGCAGTGACCGCTCCGGGACAGTTGGTGGTAAACTGTTTTTT
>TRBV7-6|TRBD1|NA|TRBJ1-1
CASSLDQGAQNTEAFF
TGTGCCAGCAGCTTAGATCAGGGGGCGCAGAACACTGAAGCTTTCTTT
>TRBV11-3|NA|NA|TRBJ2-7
CASSPSPNYEQYF
TGTGCCAGCAGCCCATCCCCTAACTACGAGCAGTACTTC
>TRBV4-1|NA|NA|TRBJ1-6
CASSQGPFHRDNSPLHF
TGCGCCAGCAGCCAAGGCCCCTTTCACAGAGACAATTCACCCCTCCACTTT
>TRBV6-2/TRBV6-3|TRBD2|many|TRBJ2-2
CASSYSGRATGELFF
TGTGCCAGCAGTTACAGCGGGAGGGCCACCGGGGAGCTGTTTTTT
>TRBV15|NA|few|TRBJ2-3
CATSGGASTDTQYF
TGTGCCACCAGCGGCGGTGCTAGCACAGATACGCAGTATTTT
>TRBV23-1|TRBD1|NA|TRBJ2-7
CASSQSSGGTGELSSYEQYF
TGCGCCAGCAGTCAATCTTCGGGTGGGACAGGGGAATTGAGCTCCTACGAGCAGTACTTC
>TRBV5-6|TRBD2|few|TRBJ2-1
CASSIGLAGYNEQFF
TGTGCCAGCAGCATAGGACTAGCGGGGTACAATGAGCAGTTCTTC
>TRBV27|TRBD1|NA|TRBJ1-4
CASSSGQNNEKLFF
TGTGCCAGCAGTTCGGGACAGAATAATGAAAAACTGTTTTTT
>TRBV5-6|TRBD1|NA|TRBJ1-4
CASSFSGTGGEKLFF
TGTGCCAGCAGCTTTTCCGGGACAGGGGGTGAAAAACTGTTTTTT
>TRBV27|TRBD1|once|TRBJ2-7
CASSQGQGAREQYF
TGTGCCAGCAGCCAGGGACAGGGGGCGCGCGAGCAGTACTTC
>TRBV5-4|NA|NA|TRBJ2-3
CASSLSGVSADTQYF
TGTGCCAGCAGCTTGTCAGGGGTGAGCGCAGATACGCAGTATTTT
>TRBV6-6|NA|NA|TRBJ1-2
CASSPPNPDTGFLGYTF
TGTGCCAGCAGTCCGCCGAACCCAGATACAGGATTTCTTGGCTACACCTTC
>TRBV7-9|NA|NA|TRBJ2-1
CASSLVGGNEQFF
TGTGCCAGCAGCTTAGTGGGGGGAAATGAGCAGTTCTTC
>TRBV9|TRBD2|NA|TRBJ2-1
CASSVVGAGDEQFF
TGTGCCAGCAGCGTAGTGGGAGCGGGAGATGAGCAGTTCTTC
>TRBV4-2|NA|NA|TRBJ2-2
CASSQVSVTGELFF
TGTGCCAGCAGCCAAGTCAGCGTGACCGGGGAGCTGTTTTTT
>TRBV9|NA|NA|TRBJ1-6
CASSVGYNSPLHF
TGTGCCAGCAGCGTCGGCTATAATTCACCCCTCCACTTT
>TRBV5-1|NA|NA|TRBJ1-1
CASSLALSRGLGTEAFF
TGCGCCAGCAGCTTGGCCCTGTCTCGAGGGTTAGGGACTGAAGCTTTCTTT
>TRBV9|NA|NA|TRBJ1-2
CASSVVAAPSYGYTF
TGTGCCAGCAGCGTAGTTGCCGCTCCTAGCTATGGCTACACCTTC
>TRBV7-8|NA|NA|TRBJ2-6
CASSLTGPLLSGANVLTF
TGTGCCAGCAGCCTTACAGGGCCCCTTCTTTCTGGGGCCAACGTCCTGACTTTC